This TCR beta chain comes out of a study of blood T cell repertoires in COVID-19. This clone was counted only a few times. This CDR3 spans 16 amino acids. V was clipped by 1 base and J by 5 bases, with 15 bases between them. Germline V CDR1 and CDR2: SGHDN, FVKESK. Libraries were prepared by immunoSEQ multiplex PCR; TCRdb keeps only in-frame clonotypes and omits some of them. Altogether roughly 330,000 clones are present, around 86% being singletons, with the ten largest covering roughly a tenth. Sequencing input: PBMCs or T cells enriched from blood (not recorded which). This sequence originates from a woman aged 18-35 years who had recovered from COVID-19. J is TRBJ1-3 and V is TRBV14, with D possibly being TRBD1 (6 bases). The CDR3 DNA reads TGTGCCAGCAGCCAAGTCCACAGGGAGAGACGAAACACCATATATTTT. This translates into CASSQVHRERRNTIYF.